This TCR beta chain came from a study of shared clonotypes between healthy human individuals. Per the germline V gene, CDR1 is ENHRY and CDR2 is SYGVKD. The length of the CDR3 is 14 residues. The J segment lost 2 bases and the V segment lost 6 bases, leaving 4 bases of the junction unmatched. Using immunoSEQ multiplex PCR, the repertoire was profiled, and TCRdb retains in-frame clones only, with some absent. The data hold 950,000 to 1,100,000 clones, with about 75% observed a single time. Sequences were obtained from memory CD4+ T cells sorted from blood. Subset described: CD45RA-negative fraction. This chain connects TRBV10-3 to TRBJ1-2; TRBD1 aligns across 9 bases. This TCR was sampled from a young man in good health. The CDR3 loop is CAIRPTGGNYGYTF. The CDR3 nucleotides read TGTGCCATCAGACCGACAGGGGGAAACTATGGCTACACCTTC.